The 17 T cell receptor delta chains below come from one sample, sequenced in a study of gamma delta lymphoproliferative disorders and STAT genes. TCRdb applied CATT to the multiplex PCR reads for clone calling. The profile shows 1,200 to 1,500 delta-chain clones, under 3.5% of them singletons. Sequencing used genomic DNA taken from PBMCs of patients and controls. Sequencing input: blood. Receptors were obtained from a human donor with gamma-delta T-cell large granular lymphocyte leukemia.

There are a few counts of this clone. A far larger clone is only one base removed, so a read error is likely. The V and J genes are TRDV1 and TRDJ1; TRDD3 might be the D (6 bases). Germline values: CDR1 TSWWSYY, CDR2 QGS. The CDR3 sequence is 16 residues long. The CDR3 sequence: CALGERRGGGEYNLIF. DNA for the CDR3: TGTGCTCTTGGGGAAAGGAGGGGGGGAGGAGAGTATAACCTCATCTTT.

Regarding this clone: This likely came from a read error, as a far larger clone is one base away. The V gene lacks a call, and TRDJ1 is the J gene; TRDD3 is the table's D call and was not checked against the DNA. This CDR3 comprises 26 residues. In DNA, the CDR3 is TGTGCTCTTGGGAAAACGGCTATATATGCGGGGGGGGTTTGGGGGATACTAGTGCTGTACACCGATAAACTCATCTTT. The encoded protein is CALGKTAIYAGGVWGILVLYTDKLIF.

This clone was counted ten times or more. A far larger clone is only one base removed, so a read error is likely. The chain uses TRDV1 and TRDJ1; D perhaps matches TRDD3 (10 bases). Trimming took off 5 bases at V and 0 bases at J, with 22 bases between the two ends. The CDR3 extends over 18 amino acids. In germline, CDR1 is TSWWSYY, CDR2 QGS. Here the CDR3 DNA reads TGTGCTCTTGGGCCCCTCCTTCCTACTGGGGGATACACCGATAAACTCATCTTT. Residues: CALGPLLPTGGYTDKLIF.

This clone was seen a few times. The TCRdb record carries a much larger clone's protein, which differs from this DNA's translation at residue 13; a read error is the likely cause, and the protein listed here is the DNA translation. The chain couples TRDV3 to TRDJ1; D not certain. The CDR3 has 15 residues. CDR1 is TVYSNPD and CDR2 is GDNSRS in the germline V gene (reference sequence). The CDR3 here is CAFRPHTRRTDKPIF. The CDR3 nucleotides are TGTGCCTTTCGCCCGCACACCCGTAGGACCGATAAACCCATCTTT.

To note about this clone: Translating this DNA gives a protein that differs at residue 5 from the TCRdb one, which belongs to a much larger clone; a read error is likely, and the protein shown is this translation. The V and J genes are TRDV1 and TRDJ1, with TRDD3 identical over 13 bases. The CDR3 extends over 22 amino acids. The junction had 22 bases not matched to a gene; V was cut back by 4 bases and J by 2 bases. CDR1 TSWWSYY and CDR2 QGS come from the germline V gene. The CDR3 coding sequence is TGTGCTCTTGGGGGACTAGAGGGACCTTCCTACTGGGGGATACGGACGACCGATAAACTCATCTTT. This gives the protein CALGGLEGPSYWGIRTTDKLIF.

Turning to this clone: This DNA translates differently at residue 18 from the TCRdb protein, which is that of a much larger clone; a read error is likely, and the protein shown is the DNA's own translation. This chain joins TRDV3 and TRDJ1, with D perhaps TRDD2 (7 bases). Germline V gene sequence: CDR1 TVYSNPD, CDR2 GDNSRS (reference sequence). The CDR3 is 20 amino acids. CDR3 DNA: TGTGCCTTCGATCTTCCTTCCTTCTCTAGGGGGGGACCCTACACCGATAAATTCATCTTT. Amino acid sequence: CAFDLPSFSRGGPYTDKFIF. Full variable domain (rest looked up from reference TRDV3 and TRDJ1): CDKVTQSSPDQTVASGSEVVLLCTYDTVYSNPDLFWYRIRPDYSFQFVFYGDNSRSEGADFTQGRFSVKHILTQKAFHLVISPVRTEDSATYYCAFDLPSFSRGGPYTDKFIFGKGTRVTVEP.

This clone was counted a few times. The protein given by TCRdb reflects a much larger clone and differs at residue 10 from this DNA's translation, likely from a read error; the protein shown is the DNA's translation. This chain connects TRDV1 to TRDJ1, with D tentatively TRDD2 or TRDD3 (8 bases each). V was pared by 0 bases and J by 1 base, with 24 bases between. From germline, CDR1 is TSWWSYY and CDR2 QGS. The CDR3 contains 20 residues. The CDR3 coding sequence is TGTGCTCTTGGGGAACTCCACTTCCTACAAGGCTGGGGGACCACCGATAAACTCATCTTT. Translation gives CALGELHFLQGWGTTDKLIF.

This clone was seen more than once but under ten times. This DNA translates differently at residue 9 from the TCRdb protein, which is that of a much larger clone; a read error is likely, and the protein shown is the DNA's own translation. The chain links TRDV3 to TRDJ1; 9 nucleotides align to TRDD3. The CDR3 consists of 18 residues. Looked up from germline, CDR1 is TVYSNPD and CDR2 is GDNSRS (reference sequence). Trimming took 4 bases from V and 0 from J; bases not matched to a gene: 18. CDR3 residues: CASASYWGTMEYTDKLIF. CDR3 nucleotides: TGTGCCTCTGCCTCGTACTGGGGGACAATGGAGTACACCGATAAACTCATCTTT. Full variable domain (missing parts from reference TRDV3 and TRDJ1): CDKVTQSSPDQTVASGSEVVLLCTYDTVYSNPDLFWYRIRPDYSFQFVFYGDNSRSEGADFTQGRFSVKHILTQKAFHLVISPVRTEDSATYYCASASYWGTMEYTDKLIFGKGTRVTVEP.

This clone was observed a few times. The protein in TCRdb stems from a much larger clone and differs at residue 16 from this DNA's translation, likely a read error; here the protein is translated from the DNA. The rearrangement links TRDV1 to TRDJ1; D possibly corresponds to TRDD3 (6 bases). This CDR3 region has 21 residues. Germline CDR1 TSWWSYY, CDR2 QGS. Deletions cut 6 bases from V and 4 bases from J, with 36 bases between. The CDR3: CALGHRFPTLGPGLGRDKLIF. Written as DNA, the CDR3 is TGTGCTCTTGGCCACCGATTCCCGACTCTTGGCCCGGGGCTGGGGCGCGATAAACTCATCTTT.

This clone has just a few counts. For this DNA, TCRdb reports the protein of a much larger clone, which diverges at residue 12, most likely from a read error; the protein presented here is translated directly from the DNA. This chain links TRDV3 with TRDJ1; 10 bases agree with TRDD3. The CDR3 sequence is 14 residues long. Germline CDR1 and CDR2: TVYSNPD and GDNSRS (reference sequence). CDR3 nucleotides: TGTGCCTTAGGTCTGGGGGATAGGGGCGATAAATTCATCTTT. Its translation is CALGLGDRGDKFIF.

This clone was detected only a few times. A read error likely explains why the TCRdb protein, taken from a much larger clone, differs from this DNA's translation at residue 7; the protein shown is translated from the DNA. The J gene is TRDJ1, the V gene TRAV38-2/DV8; a weak D match, TRDD2 (8 bases). The V gene lost 1 base and the J gene lost 2 bases, with 30 bases spanning the gap. The germline gives CDR1 TSESDYY, CDR2 QEAYKQQN. The CDR3 totals 21 residues. CDR3 sequence (DNA): TGTGCTTATAGGAGCCCGGTCTTCCTACCGTACTGGGGATCTCGTACCGATAAACTCATCTTT. Translation: CAYRSPVFLPYWGSRTDKLIF.

As to this clone: The amino acid sequence in TCRdb belongs to a much larger clone and departs from this DNA's translation at residue 4, likely a sequencing read error; the sequence shown is translated from the DNA. The CDR3 here is CAFTRGILNTDKLIF. As DNA, the CDR3 is TGTGCCTTTACTAGGGGGATACTAAACACCGATAAACTCATCTTT. V is TRDV3 and J is TRDJ1; 9 nucleotides agree with TRDD3. The CDR3 is 15 residues long. The V gene's germline CDR1 is TVYSNPD and CDR2 GDNSRS (reference sequence). The V gene end was trimmed by 1 base and the J gene end by 0 bases; junction bases not matched to a gene: 6.

By its share, this clone is medium-sized. The chain uses TRDV1 and TRDJ1; tentative D call: TRDD2 (5 bases). From germline, CDR1 is TSWWSYY and CDR2 QGS. Trimming removed 0 bases at V and 2 bases at J, with 13 bases between. This CDR3 has 16 amino acids. The CDR3 reads CALGELLLRKTDKLIF. Written as DNA, the CDR3 is TGTGCTCTTGGGGAACTCCTTCTTCGGAAGACCGATAAACTCATCTTT.

Remarks on this clone: A far larger clone is a single base away, which makes a read error likely. The chain combines TRDV1 with TRDJ1; TRDD3 agrees at 10 bases. The CDR3 spans 20 residues. Germline trimming cut 3 bases from V and 0 bases from J; bases unmatched to any gene: 16. Germline assignment: CDR1 TSWWSYY and CDR2 QGS. CDR3 region: CALGDQGRYDWGIYTDKLIF. For the CDR3, the DNA is TGTGCTCTTGGGGATCAAGGTCGGTATGACTGGGGGATCTACACCGATAAACTCATCTTT.

In its sample, this clone was seen a few times. This probably arose from a read error, given a far larger clone one base away. The sample holds other DNA sequences that translate to the same CDR3. J is TRDJ1 and V is TRAV38-2/DV8, with 10 bases aligning to TRDD3. The J segment lost 3 bases and the V segment lost 1 base, leaving 21 bases of the junction unmatched. CDR1 is TSESDYY, CDR2 QEAYKQQN, per germline. This CDR3 is built from 21 residues. CDR3 nucleotide sequence: TGTGCTTATAGGAGCTCGACTCTATTCCCGTACTGGGGGATTCGGCCCGATAAACTCATCTTT. Protein product: CAYRSSTLFPYWGIRPDKLIF.

In its sample, this clone was seen many times. The protein that TCRdb holds for this DNA derives from a much larger clone and differs from the translated DNA at residue 17, which likely indicates a read error; the protein shown here is translated from the DNA. V and J are TRAV38-2/DV8 and TRDJ1, with 10 bases aligning to TRDD3. CDR3 length equals 21 residues. The V and J ends lost 1 base and 6 bases, in that order; junction bases with no gene match: 24. Germline V CDR1 and CDR2: TSESDYY, QEAYKQQN. As DNA, the CDR3 is TGTGCTTATAGGAGCTCGACACTATTCCCGTACTGGGGGATTCGGCCCAATAAACTCATCTTT. It encodes CAYRSSTLFPYWGIRPNKLIF.

Only a few counts were recorded for this clone. A far larger clone is a single base away, which makes a read error likely. Other DNA sequences in the sample encode the same CDR3. This rearrangement joins TRDV1 to TRDJ1, with 7 bases that match TRDD3. The CDR3 loop spans 22 amino acids. With V trimmed by 6 bases and J by 0 bases, 28 bases remained unmatched. Germline lookup yields CDR1 TSWWSYY and CDR2 QGS. The CDR3 region is CALGFYFPGTIWGLPYTDKLIF. The CDR3 bases are TGTGCTCTTGGTTTTTACTTCCCTGGAACTATCTGGGGGCTACCCTACACCGATAAACTCATCTTT.